The TCR beta chain under discussion was sequenced for a study of post-analysis software for immune sequencing data. Study in general: The patients showed relapsing-remitting, secondary progressive and progressive-relapsing multiple sclerosis courses.

Researchers reported that TCR beta cDNA libraries carried unique molecular identifiers. In TCRdb, the PCR reads were re-called with MiXCR into one record per CDR3 protein. Altogether about 150,000 distinct CDR3 sequences are present, approximately 30% being singletons, with the ten largest covering around 1.5%. In the case of this clonotype: This could be a read error, since a much larger clone is one nucleotide away.

The clonotype originates from a girl under 18 with multiple sclerosis. The sample taken for sequencing was blood.

The chain's CDR3 is CASSGEGGCEQYF. In nucleotides, the CDR3 is TGTGCCAGCAGTGGTGAGGGGGGCTGCGAGCAGTACTTC. V gene TRBV3-1 combines with J gene TRBJ2-5; tentatively, D is TRBD1 or TRBD2 (6 bases each). The end of the DNA fits TRBJ2-7 better, so the J call may be wrong. Germline CDR1 LGHDT, CDR2 YNNKEL (reference sequence). The CDR3 has 13 amino acids.